Below are 11 T cell receptor beta chains sequenced from a single sample in a study of beta chain features in type 1 diabetes listed by TCRdb under 2018. General conclusions and limits of the study: In all four CD4+ subsets, TCRB CDR3 length was moderately but significantly shorter in type 1 diabetes patients.

Receptor amplification or capture employed the immunoSEQ multiplex PCR assay. All of the isolated RNA was reverse transcribed with the High Capacity cDNA Reverse Transcription Kit, so expressed TCRB transcripts were sequenced. In TCRdb, the immuneACCESS table is reduced to in-frame sequences with V and J assigned. These tables do not hold every clone; where another copy was compared, an unresolved V gene accounts for under half, and the others remain unexplained. Within this sample are 15,000 to 17,000 clones, with 55% to 75% of them counted one time only. The ten most abundant clones make up about 2.6% of the sample. Their specific antigens are unknown. Sequencing was performed on Tregs from blood. According to the study, the label for this sample's cell subset or site signals: regulatory CD4+ T cells. The receptors stem from a young man with type 1 diabetes.

The V and J genes are TRBV5-1 and TRBJ2-7, with 7 bases fitting TRBD1. Germline V gives CDR1 SGHRS, CDR2 YFSETQ. Unmatched junction bases numbered 5, after V lost 1 base and J lost 4 bases. The CDR3 is made up of 14 amino acids. CDR3 sequence (DNA): TGCGCCAGCAGCTTGTCCGCAGGGGGTTACGAGCAGTACTTC. Residues: CASSLSAGGYEQYF. The variable domain in full, completed from reference TRBV5-1 and TRBJ2-7, reads KAGVTQTPRYLIKTRGQQVTLSCSPISGHRSVSWYQQTPGQGLQFLFEYFSETQRNKGNFPGRFSGRQFSNSRSEMNVSTLELGDSALYLCASSLSAGGYEQYFGPGTRLTVT.

V usage is TRBV10-3 and J usage is TRBJ1-3; a weak D match, TRBD1 (5 bases). Germline CDR1 ENHRY, CDR2 SYGVKD. Trimming took 5 bases from V and 0 from J, leaving 14 bases between them. There are 16 residues in the CDR3. CDR3 sequence: CAISPGTDYSGNTIYF. The CDR3 coding sequence is TGTGCCATCAGTCCCGGGACGGACTACTCTGGAAACACCATATATTTT.

There are a few counts of this clone. The chain couples TRBV18 to TRBJ2-1; D unresolved. V was pared by 3 bases and J by 7 bases, with 7 bases between. Germline V gives CDR1 KGHSH, CDR2 LQKENI. The length of the CDR3 is 12 residues. The CDR3 here is CASSPRRNEQFF. CDR3 DNA sequence: TGTGCCAGCTCACCTCGGCGGAATGAGCAGTTCTTC.

The rearrangement joins TRBV10-3 to TRBJ1-1; D perhaps matches TRBD1 (5 bases). From germline, CDR1 is ENHRY and CDR2 SYGVKD. Trimming took off 6 bases at V and 7 bases at J, with 9 bases between the two ends. The CDR3 spans 11 residues. The CDR3 here is CAIRGGGEAFF. The DNA for the CDR3 is TGTGCCATCAGGGGGGGTGGTGAAGCTTTCTTT.

The chain combines TRBV7-9 with TRBJ2-3; D may be TRBD2 (7 bases). The germline V and J ends were trimmed by 3 bases and 2 bases, with 12 bases remaining between them. The germline CDR1 and CDR2 sequences are SEHNR and FQNEAQ (reference sequence). This CDR3 spans 15 amino acids. CDR3 residues: CASSFGRGPTDTQYF. CDR3 coding DNA: TGTGCCAGCAGCTTTGGGCGGGGGCCCACAGATACGCAGTATTTT.

The count of this clone is one. CDR3 loop: CASSFGTPQETQYF. The CDR3 nucleotides read TGCGCCAGCAGCTTCGGGACACCCCAAGAGACCCAGTACTTC. The rearrangement links TRBV5-1 to TRBJ2-5; the D gene is possibly TRBD1 (6 bases). CDR3 size: 14 residues. CDR1 is SGHRS and CDR2 is YFSETQ in the germline V gene. V lost 2 bases to trimming and J lost 1 base, with 9 bases between them.

The chain is built from TRBV6-5 and TRBJ1-1, with a weak D call TRBD1 (5 bases). This CDR3 is 12 amino acids long. V lost 2 bases, J lost 7 bases, and 8 bases lay in between. CDR1 is MNHEY, CDR2 SVGAGI, per germline. The CDR3 DNA sequence: TGTGCCAGCAGTTACAGGGGAGGTGAAGCTTTCTTT. Its translation is CASSYRGGEAFF.

V gene TRBV19 combines with J gene TRBJ2-3; 12 positions agree with TRBD2. This CDR3 spans 18 amino acids. CDR1 and CDR2 from the germline V gene are LNHDA and SQIVND (reference sequence). Losses at the gene ends were 5 bases for V and 0 bases for J; bases not matched to a gene: 9. The CDR3 nucleotides are TGTGCCAGTAGTCCCCGTGGACTAGCGGGGACTAGCACAGATACGCAGTATTTT. Its translation is CASSPRGLAGTSTDTQYF.

The J gene is TRBJ2-1, the V gene TRBV11-2; TRBD1 matches at 8 bases. The CDR3 covers 14 residues. Germline CDR1 and CDR2: SGHAT and FQNNGV. Trimming removed 4 bases from V and 1 base from J; junction bases left unmatched: 0. CDR3 amino acids: CASSWTGSYNEQFF. CDR3 in DNA: TGTGCCAGCAGCTGGACAGGGTCCTACAATGAGCAGTTCTTC.

The J gene is TRBJ2-7, the V gene TRBV7-2; D unclear. CDR1 is SGHTA, CDR2 FQGNSA, per germline. This CDR3 comprises 16 residues. Trimming cost V 0 bases and J 0 bases, with 12 bases left between them. The CDR3 spells CASSLALFTASYEQYF. CDR3 DNA sequence: TGTGCCAGCAGCTTAGCGCTTTTTACAGCCTCCTACGAGCAGTACTTC.

V is TRBV7-9 and J is TRBJ1-2; 10 bases align to TRBD1. The germline CDR1 and CDR2 sequences are SEHNR and FQNEAQ (reference sequence). V lost 1 base to trimming and J lost 2 bases; unmatched junction nucleotides: 4. The CDR3 covers 16 residues. The CDR3 loop reads CASSLGGGQGNYGYTF. The DNA for the CDR3 is TGTGCCAGCAGCTTAGGAGGGGGACAGGGGAACTATGGCTACACCTTC.